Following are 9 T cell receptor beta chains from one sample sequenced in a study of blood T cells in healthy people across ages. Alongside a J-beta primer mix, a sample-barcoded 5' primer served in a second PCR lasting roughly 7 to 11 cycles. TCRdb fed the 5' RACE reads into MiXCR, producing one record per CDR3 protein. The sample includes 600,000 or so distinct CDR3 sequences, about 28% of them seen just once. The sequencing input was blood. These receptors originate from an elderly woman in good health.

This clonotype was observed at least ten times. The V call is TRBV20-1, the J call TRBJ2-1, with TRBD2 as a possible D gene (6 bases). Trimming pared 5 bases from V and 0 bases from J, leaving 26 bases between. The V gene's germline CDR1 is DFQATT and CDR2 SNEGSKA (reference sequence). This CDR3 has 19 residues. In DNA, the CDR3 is TGCAGTGCTGACGCCGACGGGGCGGGGTTTCCCAGCTCCTACAATGAGCAGTTCTTC. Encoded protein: CSADADGAGFPSSYNEQFF.

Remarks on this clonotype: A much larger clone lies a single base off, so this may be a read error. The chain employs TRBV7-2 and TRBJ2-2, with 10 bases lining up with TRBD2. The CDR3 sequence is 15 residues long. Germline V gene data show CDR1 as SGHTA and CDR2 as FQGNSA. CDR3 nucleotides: TGTGCCAGCAGCCTCCGGACTAGCGGAACCGGGGAGCGGTTTTTT. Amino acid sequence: CASSLRTSGTGERFF. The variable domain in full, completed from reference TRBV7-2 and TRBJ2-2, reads GAGVSQSPSNKVTEKGKDVELRCDPISGHTALYWYRQSLGQGLEFLIYFQGNSAPDKSGLPSDRFSAERTGGSVSTLTIQRTQQEDSAVYLCASSLRTSGTGERFFGEGSRLTVL.

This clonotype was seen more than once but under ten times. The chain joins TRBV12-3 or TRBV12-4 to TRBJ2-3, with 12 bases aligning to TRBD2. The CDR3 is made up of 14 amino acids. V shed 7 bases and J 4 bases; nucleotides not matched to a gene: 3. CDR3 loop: CASTSSGGADTQYF. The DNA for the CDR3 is TGTGCCAGCACATCTAGCGGGGGGGCAGATACGCAGTATTTT.

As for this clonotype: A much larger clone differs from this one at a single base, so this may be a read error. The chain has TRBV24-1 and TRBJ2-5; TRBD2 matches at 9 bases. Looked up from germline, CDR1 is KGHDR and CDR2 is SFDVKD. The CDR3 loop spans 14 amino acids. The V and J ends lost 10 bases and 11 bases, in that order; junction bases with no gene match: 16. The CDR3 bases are TGTGCCACACAACCGGGACTAGCAACCAATGAGCAGTACTTC. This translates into CATQPGLATNEQYF.

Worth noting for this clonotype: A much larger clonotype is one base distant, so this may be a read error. DNA for the CDR3: TGTGCCAGCAGCGCTGGGCCCTACACAAATACGCAGTATTTT. Encoded protein: CASSAGPYTNTQYF. The rearrangement joins TRBV7-2 to TRBJ2-3; D is ambiguous. In germline, CDR1 is SGHTA, CDR2 FQGNSA. The CDR3 runs to 14 residues.

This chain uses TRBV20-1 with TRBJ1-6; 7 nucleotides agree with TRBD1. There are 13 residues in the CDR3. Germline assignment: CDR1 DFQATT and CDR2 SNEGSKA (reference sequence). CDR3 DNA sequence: TGCAGGGCTGGGGACAGTTATTATTCACCCCTCCACTTT. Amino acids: CRAGDSYYSPLHF.

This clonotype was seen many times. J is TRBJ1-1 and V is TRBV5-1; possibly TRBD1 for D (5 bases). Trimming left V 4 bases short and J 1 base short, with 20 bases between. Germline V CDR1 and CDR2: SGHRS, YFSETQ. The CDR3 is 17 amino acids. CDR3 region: CASSPKFTSGGNTEAFF. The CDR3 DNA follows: TGCGCCAGCAGCCCGAAGTTCACCTCGGGGGGGAACACTGAAGCTTTCTTT.

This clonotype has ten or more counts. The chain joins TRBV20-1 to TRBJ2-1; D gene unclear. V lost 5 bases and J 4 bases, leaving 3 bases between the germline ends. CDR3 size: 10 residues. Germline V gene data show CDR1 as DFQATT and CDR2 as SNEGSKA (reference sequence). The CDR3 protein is CSAEYNEQFF. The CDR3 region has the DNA TGCAGTGCTGAATACAATGAGCAGTTCTTC.

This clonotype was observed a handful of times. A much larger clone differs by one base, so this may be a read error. The CDR3 sequence is CASSLGDRRAYEQYF. Here the CDR3 DNA reads TGTGCCAGCAGCTTGGGTGACAGGCGGGCCTACGAGCAGTACTTC. The J gene is TRBJ2-7, the V gene TRBV5-6, with D perhaps TRBD1 (6 bases). The CDR3 covers 15 residues. V dropped 0 bases and J dropped 2 bases, with 12 bases sitting between them. Germline V gene sequence: CDR1 SGHDT, CDR2 YYEEEE.